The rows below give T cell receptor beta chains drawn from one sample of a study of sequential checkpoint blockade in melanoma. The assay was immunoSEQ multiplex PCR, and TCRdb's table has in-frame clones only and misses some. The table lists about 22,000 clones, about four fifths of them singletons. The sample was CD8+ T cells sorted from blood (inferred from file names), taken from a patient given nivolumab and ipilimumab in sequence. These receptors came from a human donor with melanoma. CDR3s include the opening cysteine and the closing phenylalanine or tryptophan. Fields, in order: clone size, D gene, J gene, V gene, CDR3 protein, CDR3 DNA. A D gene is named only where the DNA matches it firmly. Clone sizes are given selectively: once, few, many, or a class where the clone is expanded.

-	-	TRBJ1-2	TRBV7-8	CASSLAGLHTF	TGTGCCAGCAGCTTAGCAGGACTACACACCTTC
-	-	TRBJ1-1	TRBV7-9	CASSPHRETNTEAFF	TGTGCCAGCAGCCCTCACAGGGAAACGAACACTGAAGCTTTCTTT
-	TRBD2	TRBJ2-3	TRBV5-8	CASSREGDTQYF	TGTGCCAGCAGCCGGGAGGGTGACACGCAGTATTTT
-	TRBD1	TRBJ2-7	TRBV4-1	CASSPLDRSTYEQYF	TGCGCCAGCAGCCCGTTGGACAGGTCGACCTACGAGCAGTACTTC
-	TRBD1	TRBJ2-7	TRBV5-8	CASSGGTVSLYEQYF	TGTGCCAGCAGCGGTGGGACAGTAAGTCTCTACGAGCAGTACTTC
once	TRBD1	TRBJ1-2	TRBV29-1	CSVESSRTGYGYTF	TGCAGCGTTGAATCGTCCCGGACAGGGTATGGCTACACCTTC
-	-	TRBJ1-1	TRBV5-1	CASSPDKGRGTEAFF	TGCGCCAGCAGCCCGGACAAGGGGAGGGGTACTGAAGCTTTCTTT
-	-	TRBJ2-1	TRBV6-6	CASRHPLGGADNEQFF	TGTGCCAGCAGACATCCCCTGGGGGGGGCGGACAATGAGCAGTTCTTC
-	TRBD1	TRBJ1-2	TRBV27	CASSLRARGPNGYTF	TGTGCCAGCAGTTTACGGGCCAGGGGGCCGAATGGCTACACCTTC
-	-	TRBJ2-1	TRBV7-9	CASSLILVGYNEQFF	TGTGCCAGCAGCTTAATACTAGTCGGCTACAATGAGCAGTTCTTC
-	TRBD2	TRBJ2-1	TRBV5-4	CASPSGRGLDEQFF	TGTGCCAGCCCCAGCGGGAGGGGGCTGGATGAGCAGTTCTTC
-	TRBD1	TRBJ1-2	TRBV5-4	CASSSGPGTGGYGYTF	TGTGCCAGCAGCTCCGGTCCCGGGACAGGGGGATATGGCTACACCTTC
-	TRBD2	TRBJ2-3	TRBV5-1	CASSLAGAGRTDTQYF	TGCGCCAGCAGCTTAGCGGGGGCCGGAAGGACAGATACGCAGTATTTT
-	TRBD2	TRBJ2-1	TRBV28	CASSPLEPGAGGPWDEQFF	TGTGCCAGCAGCCCCTTGGAACCCGGAGCGGGGGGGCCTTGGGATGAGCAGTTCTTC
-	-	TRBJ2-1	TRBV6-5	CASSYGIGNEQFF	TGTGCCAGCAGTTACGGCATTGGCAATGAGCAGTTCTTC
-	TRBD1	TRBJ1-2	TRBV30	CAWSARTGGSYGYTF	TGTGCCTGGAGTGCGAGGACAGGGGGCAGCTATGGCTACACCTTC
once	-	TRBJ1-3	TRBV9	CASSVGGAGNTIYF	TGTGCCAGCAGCGTAGGGGGGGCTGGAAACACCATATATTTT
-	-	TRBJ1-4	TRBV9	CASSVTDSATNEKLFF	TGTGCCAGCAGCGTAACTGACAGCGCAACTAATGAAAAACTGTTTTTT
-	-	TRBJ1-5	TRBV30	CAWSVLTGNQPQHF	TGTGCCTGGAGTGTACTAACAGGAAATCAGCCCCAGCATTTT
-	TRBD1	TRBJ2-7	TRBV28	CASSFLGAPGQGFYEQYF	TGTGCCAGCAGTTTTCTCGGGGCACCGGGACAGGGTTTCTACGAGCAGTACTTC
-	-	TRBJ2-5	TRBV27	CASSFRRAQETQYF	TGTGCCAGCAGTTTTAGGAGGGCTCAAGAGACCCAGTACTTC
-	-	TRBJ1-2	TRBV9	CASSVEYSSYGYTF	TGTGCCAGCAGCGTAGAGTACAGTAGCTATGGCTACACCTTC
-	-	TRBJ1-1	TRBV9	CASSGRGPEAFF	TGTGCCAGCAGCGGAAGAGGCCCTGAAGCTTTCTTT
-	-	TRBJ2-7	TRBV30	CAWSLTGGGEQYF	TGTGCCTGGAGCCTGACAGGCGGGGGCGAGCAGTACTTC
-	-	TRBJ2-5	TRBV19	CASSMGVEETQYF	TGTGCCAGTAGTATGGGAGTAGAAGAGACCCAGTACTTC
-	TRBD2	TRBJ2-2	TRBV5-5	CASSSLREVVTGELFF	TGTGCCAGCAGCTCCCTGCGGGAGGTGGTCACCGGGGAGCTGTTTTTT
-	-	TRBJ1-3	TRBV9	CVSTSGNTIYF	TGTGTTTCGACTTCTGGAAACACCATATATTTT
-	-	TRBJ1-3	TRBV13	CASSPGGGYGSGNTIYF	TGTGCCAGCAGCCCGGGAGGGGGATACGGCTCTGGAAACACCATATATTTT
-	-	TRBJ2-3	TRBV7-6	CASSPDAGDTQYF	TGTGCCAGCAGCCCAGACGCGGGAGATACGCAGTATTTT
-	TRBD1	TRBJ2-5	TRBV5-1	CASSLPSGQDQETQYF	TGCGCCAGCAGCTTGCCCTCCGGACAGGATCAAGAGACCCAGTACTTC
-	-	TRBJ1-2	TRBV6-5	CASSYTTGTPNYGYTF	TGTGCCAGCAGTTACACTACCGGGACACCGAACTATGGCTACACCTTC
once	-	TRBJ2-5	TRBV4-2	CASSQGPLKETQYF	TGTGCCAGCAGCCAAGGGCCACTAAAAGAGACCCAGTACTTC
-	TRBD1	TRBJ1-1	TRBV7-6	CASSLVQGPGTEAFF	TGTGCCAGCAGCTTAGTACAGGGGCCGGGTACTGAAGCTTTCTTT
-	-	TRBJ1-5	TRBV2	CASRGLRDIGNQPQHF	TGTGCCAGCAGGGGACTCCGGGATATCGGCAATCAGCCCCAGCATTTT
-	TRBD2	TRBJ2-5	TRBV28	CASSSILAGHQETQYF	TGTGCCAGCAGTTCGATCCTAGCGGGACACCAAGAGACCCAGTACTTC
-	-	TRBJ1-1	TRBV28	CASSLEGWNTEAFF	TGTGCCAGCAGTTTAGAGGGTTGGAACACTGAAGCTTTCTTT
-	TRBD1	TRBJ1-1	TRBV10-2	CASEVNRGTEAFF	TGCGCCAGCGAGGTCAACAGGGGGACTGAAGCTTTCTTT
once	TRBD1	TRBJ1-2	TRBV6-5	CASYRGNYGYTF	TGTGCCAGTTACAGGGGGAACTATGGCTACACCTTC
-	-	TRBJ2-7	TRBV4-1	CASSHTPGGGGYEQYF	TGCGCCAGCAGCCACACCCCTGGGGGCGGGGGATACGAGCAGTACTTC
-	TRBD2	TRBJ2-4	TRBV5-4	CASSLAGGKTIQYF	TGTGCCAGCAGCTTGGCGGGGGGAAAGACCATTCAGTACTTC
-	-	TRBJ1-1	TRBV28	CASSLRDGGFSEAFF	TGTGCCAGCAGTTTAAGGGATGGGGGGTTCAGTGAAGCTTTCTTT
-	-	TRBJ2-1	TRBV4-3	CASSQDPHLTYNEQFF	TGCGCCAGCAGCCAAGACCCTCATCTAACCTACAATGAGCAGTTCTTC
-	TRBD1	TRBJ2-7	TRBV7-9	CASSLGGTGYEQYF	TGTGCCAGCAGCTTAGGGGGGACAGGGTACGAGCAGTACTTC
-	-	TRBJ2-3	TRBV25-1	CASSERRIGAPSTDTQYF	TGTGCCAGCAGTGAGAGGCGGATTGGGGCCCCTAGCACAGATACGCAGTATTTT
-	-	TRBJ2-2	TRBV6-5	CASSYKSYGELFF	TGTGCCAGCAGTTACAAATCCTACGGGGAGCTGTTTTTT
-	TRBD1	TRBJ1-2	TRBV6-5	CASRFRGRVYGYTF	TGTGCCAGCAGATTCAGGGGGCGCGTCTATGGCTACACCTTC
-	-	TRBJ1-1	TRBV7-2	CASSLELSGNTEAFF	TGTGCCAGCAGCTTAGAGCTTAGCGGGAATACTGAAGCTTTCTTT
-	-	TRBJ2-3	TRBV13	CASREQGTTQYF	TGTGCCAGCAGAGAACAGGGAACTACGCAGTATTTT
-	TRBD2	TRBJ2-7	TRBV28	CASRGRALQGEQYF	TGTGCCAGCAGGGGGAGGGCCCTCCAAGGCGAGCAGTACTTC